These 28 T cell receptor beta chains originate from one sample sequenced in a study of cytomegalovirus exposure and HLA in healthy donors. Sequencing was performed with immunoSEQ multiplex PCR; in TCRdb, only in-frame clones are kept and a portion is missing. The repertoire has some 290,000 clones, approximately 91% of them found once; the top ten carry around 0.88%. Sequenced material: PBMCs. These receptors were obtained from a man younger than 45 in good health and CMV-seronegative.

This sequence joins TRBV9 and TRBJ1-1; D gene unclear. V lost 1 base, J lost 6 bases, and 13 bases lay in between. Germline V CDR1 and CDR2: SGDLS, YYNGEE. This CDR3 is 14 amino acids long. The CDR3 sequence is CASSVIGGSAEAFF. The CDR3 bases are TGTGCCAGCAGCGTAATCGGAGGTTCGGCTGAAGCTTTCTTT.

The chain recombines TRBV10-3 with TRBJ2-3, with D possibly matching TRBD1 (6 bases). Looked up from germline, CDR1 is ENHRY and CDR2 is SYGVKD. V gave up 6 bases and J gave up 0 bases, with 10 bases separating them. This CDR3 has 14 residues. CDR3 in DNA: TGTGCCATCAGGGACAGCGCTAGCACAGATACGCAGTATTTT. Protein product: CAIRDSASTDTQYF.

The CDR3 spells CASSPQGSFDTEAFF. CDR3 nucleotides: TGTGCCAGCTCACCCCAGGGCAGCTTCGACACTGAAGCTTTCTTT. V and J are TRBV18 and TRBJ1-1; D perhaps matches TRBD1 (5 bases). Germline V CDR1 and CDR2: KGHSH, LQKENI. Trimming took off 3 bases at V and 3 bases at J, with 14 bases between the two ends. The CDR3 sequence is 15 residues long.

The genes are TRBV2 and TRBJ2-3, with 7 positions matching TRBD2. The CDR3 covers 15 residues. V lost 6 bases, J lost 0 bases, and 6 bases stayed unmatched. Germline CDR1 is SNHLY and CDR2 is FYNNEI. The CDR3 region is CASSFTSDSTDTQYF. The CDR3 DNA reads TGTGCCAGCAGCTTTACTAGCGACAGCACAGATACGCAGTATTTT. Supplemented by reference TRBV2 and TRBJ2-3, the full variable domain reads EPEVTQTPSHQVTQMGQEVILRCVPISNHLYFYWYRQILGQKVEFLVSFYNNEISEKSEIFDDQFSVERPDGSNFTLKIRSTKLEDSAMYFCASSFTSDSTDTQYFGPGTRLTVL.

This chain connects TRBV27 to TRBJ2-7, with D perhaps TRBD1 (5 bases). The CDR3 extends over 14 amino acids. With 5 bases removed from V and 7 bases from J, the gap between germline ends came to 18 bases. Germline loops: CDR1 MNHEY, CDR2 SMNVEV (reference sequence). CDR3 nucleotides: TGTGCCAGCAGTCCAGAGACAGACCCGCGAGAGCAGTACTTC. Translated: CASSPETDPREQYF.

The V and J genes are TRBV7-9 and TRBJ1-2, with D perhaps TRBD1 (6 bases). CDR1 SEHNR and CDR2 FQNEAQ come from the germline V gene (reference sequence). V gave up 6 bases and J gave up 0 bases, with 11 bases separating them. The CDR3 runs to 14 residues. Here the CDR3 DNA reads TGTGCCAGCAGTTGGGACACCTCTAACTATGGCTACACCTTC. As protein: CASSWDTSNYGYTF.

CDR3 in DNA: TGCGCCAGCAGCTTATTCCAGCGGGGGTGGGAGACCCAGTACTTC. It codes for CASSLFQRGWETQYF. The chain combines TRBV5-1 with TRBJ2-5; 8 bases map to TRBD2. The V gene end was trimmed by 2 bases and the J gene end by 5 bases; junction bases not matched to a gene: 8. Germline assignment: CDR1 SGHRS and CDR2 YFSETQ. The CDR3 loop spans 15 amino acids.

This chain uses TRBV27 with TRBJ1-1; unclear D gene. This CDR3 contains 14 residues. The V gene's germline CDR1 is MNHEY and CDR2 SMNVEV (reference sequence). V was cut by 5 bases and J by 1 base, with 11 bases left in between. The CDR3 is CASSLYGSNTEAFF. The CDR3 DNA sequence: TGTGCCAGCAGTCTATACGGGTCGAACACTGAAGCTTTCTTT.

The chain employs TRBV7-2 and TRBJ2-2; 10 bases agree with TRBD2. Looked up from germline, CDR1 is SGHTA and CDR2 is FQGNSA. V was pared by 1 base and J by 2 bases, with 7 bases of the junction left unmatched. This CDR3 has 18 residues. The CDR3 here is CASSLGLAGATNTGELFF. The CDR3 nucleotides read TGTGCCAGCAGCTTAGGGCTAGCGGGAGCAACCAACACCGGGGAGCTGTTTTTT.

The gene calls are TRBV7-2 and TRBJ2-6; the match to TRBD1 covers 10 bases. Trimming took 6 bases from V and 0 from J; bases not matched to a gene: 5. The CDR3 contains 17 residues. CDR1 SGHTA and CDR2 FQGNSA come from the germline V gene. CDR3 DNA: TGTGCCAGCAGTCGACAGGGGGCGGTCTCTGGGGCCAACGTCCTGACTTTC. This encodes CASSRQGAVSGANVLTF.

V gene TRBV10-3 combines with J gene TRBJ2-3, with 9 positions matching TRBD1. Losses at the gene ends were 6 bases for V and 5 bases for J; bases not matched to a gene: 6. Per the germline V gene, CDR1 is ENHRY and CDR2 is SYGVKD. The CDR3 extends over 14 amino acids. This CDR3 is CAIRPGQGRDTQYF. CDR3 sequence (DNA): TGTGCCATCAGACCGGGACAGGGTCGAGATACGCAGTATTTT.

The rearrangement links TRBV6-5 to TRBJ2-7, with TRBD1 as a possible D gene (6 bases). Germline lookup yields CDR1 MNHEY and CDR2 SVGAGI. Deletions cut 6 bases from V and 3 bases from J, with 15 bases between. The length of the CDR3 is 14 residues. DNA of the CDR3: TGTGCCAGCAGGTTCGGGACACAGAACTACGAGCAGTACTTC. It is translated as CASRFGTQNYEQYF.

This chain links TRBV4-3 with TRBJ2-2; possibly TRBD2 for D (6 bases). CDR1 is LGHNA and CDR2 is YSLEER in the germline V gene. The CDR3 has 16 residues. The V and J ends lost 1 base and 8 bases respectively, with 17 bases between them. CDR3 sequence reads: CASSQVRGGTLGELFF. The CDR3 region has the DNA TGCGCCAGCAGCCAAGTAAGGGGAGGAACACTGGGGGAGCTGTTTTTT.

J is TRBJ1-2 and V is TRBV6-5; perhaps TRBD1 as D (6 bases). Germline assignment: CDR1 MNHEY and CDR2 SVGAGI. This CDR3 has 14 residues. Trimming removed 2 bases from V and 6 bases from J, with 13 bases in between. Here the CDR3 reads CASSYLQGRDGYTF. CDR3 sequence (DNA): TGTGCCAGCAGTTACCTACAGGGTAGAGATGGCTACACCTTC.

The V call is TRBV7-9, the J call TRBJ2-1, with D possibly matching TRBD1 (5 bases). Trimming removed 1 base from V and 6 bases from J, with 10 bases in between. Germline assignment: CDR1 SEHNR and CDR2 FQNEAQ (reference sequence). The CDR3 has 14 amino acids. The CDR3 DNA follows: TGTGCCAGCAGCTTAGTATCCCAGGGCAATGAGCAGTTCTTC. This translates into CASSLVSQGNEQFF.

This clone was picked up one time. The chain links TRBV11-3 to TRBJ2-7; a weak D match, TRBD2 (6 bases). Germline V lookup: CDR1 SGHNT, CDR2 YENEEA. This CDR3 region has 15 residues. Trimming took 5 bases from V and 0 from J, leaving 14 bases between them. CDR3 sequence reads: CASSPSSGFSYEQYF. DNA of the CDR3: TGTGCCAGCAGCCCGAGTAGCGGCTTCTCCTACGAGCAGTACTTC.

V and J are TRBV6-5 and TRBJ1-5, with D perhaps matching TRBD1 (5 bases). The V gene's germline CDR1 is MNHEY and CDR2 SVGAGI. With 2 bases removed from V and 3 bases from J, the gap between germline ends came to 11 bases. The CDR3 has 15 amino acids. The CDR3 DNA follows: TGTGCCAGCAGTTACGGGCAGGGTGACAATCAGCCCCAGCATTTT. Amino acid sequence: CASSYGQGDNQPQHF.

This chain joins TRBV9 and TRBJ1-2, with TRBD1 matching 7 bases. The CDR3 is 14 residues long. J gave up 1 base and V 3 bases, and 3 bases lay outside the gene matches. CDR1 and CDR2 from the germline V gene are SGDLS and YYNGEE. For the CDR3, the DNA is TGTGCCAGCAGCGCGGGACAGAGTAACTATGGCTACACCTTC. Encoded protein: CASSAGQSNYGYTF.

The chain uses TRBV27 and TRBJ2-2, with 8 bases aligning to TRBD1. The CDR3 totals 14 residues. The germline gives CDR1 MNHEY, CDR2 SMNVEV (reference sequence). V was pared by 3 bases and J by 7 bases, with 4 bases of the junction left unmatched. CDR3 nucleotides: TGTGCCAGCAGTTTGACAGGGGATTTCGGGGAGCTGTTTTTT. Its protein is CASSLTGDFGELFF.

This clone was counted once. The chain joins TRBV7-9 to TRBJ2-7, with 9 bases lining up with TRBD1. V trimming: 5 bases; J trimming: 2 bases; junction bases outside the gene matches: 7. CDR1 SEHNR and CDR2 FQNEAQ come from the germline V gene (reference sequence). This CDR3 is 15 amino acids long. The CDR3 spells CASSPDRGQPYEQYF. Written as DNA, the CDR3 is TGTGCCAGCAGCCCGGACAGGGGTCAACCCTACGAGCAGTACTTC.

The V gene is TRBV2, the J gene TRBJ2-7; possible D gene TRBD2, 5 bases. CDR3 size: 13 residues. Germline CDR1 and CDR2: SNHLY and FYNNEI. Trimming pared 6 bases from V and 0 bases from J, leaving 9 bases between. The CDR3 loop reads CASSEGLSYEQYF. The CDR3 DNA is TGTGCCAGCAGCGAGGGTCTCTCCTACGAGCAGTACTTC.

This clone was seen only a few times. This chain links TRBV6-1 with TRBJ2-7; 13 nucleotides agree with TRBD2. CDR3 length: 18 residues. Germline CDR1 and CDR2: MNHNS and SASEGT. J was trimmed by 7 bases and V by 3 bases; bases with no gene match: 15. CDR3 residues: CASSDLTSGGPSWMEQYF. DNA for the CDR3: TGTGCCAGCAGTGATTTGACTAGCGGGGGGCCGTCCTGGATGGAGCAGTACTTC.

The rearrangement joins TRBV30 to TRBJ1-2, with D tentatively TRBD1 (5 bases). Germline V gene lookup returns CDR1 GTSNPN and CDR2 SVGIG (reference sequence). This CDR3 is built from 12 residues. V gave up 4 bases and J gave up 8 bases, with 14 bases separating them. The CDR3 reads CAWITSTAGYTF. CDR3 in DNA: TGTGCCTGGATTACTTCGACAGCCGGCTACACCTTC.

This chain joins TRBV18 and TRBJ1-2; TRBD1 might be the D (6 bases). Germline V gene data show CDR1 as KGHSH and CDR2 as LQKENI. This CDR3 is 18 amino acids long. The ends were cut back, 3 bases at V and 0 bases at J, with 20 bases in the middle. CDR3 residues: CASSPAVDRGSANYGYTF. CDR3 DNA sequence: TGTGCCAGCTCACCCGCAGTCGATAGGGGGTCCGCTAACTATGGCTACACCTTC.

The V gene is TRBV6-1, the J gene TRBJ1-5, with D unresolved. Germline V lookup: CDR1 MNHNS, CDR2 SASEGT. Between the trimmed V and J ends, which lost 5 bases and 5 bases, there was a span of 10 bases. This CDR3 is 13 amino acids long. CDR3 sequence (DNA): TGTGCCAGCAGTAGACAAGTTCATCAGCCCCAGCATTTT. Its translation is CASSRQVHQPQHF.

This chain links TRBV18 with TRBJ2-7; TRBD2 might be the D (7 bases). The germline V and J ends were trimmed by 4 bases and 2 bases, with 30 bases remaining between them. Per germline, CDR1 KGHSH and CDR2 LQKENI. The CDR3 contains 20 residues. The CDR3 nucleotides are TGTGCCAGCTCACACAGGGCTAATAACAAACTAGCGTCGCGACCCTACGAGCAGTACTTC. It codes for CASSHRANNKLASRPYEQYF.

This clone has just one count. The chain employs TRBV19 and TRBJ2-7; 7 bases are shared with TRBD1. The CDR3 is 16 amino acids. Germline-derived CDR1 and CDR2 are LNHDA and SQIVND (reference sequence). Trimming removed 5 bases from V and 2 bases from J; junction bases left unmatched: 12. CDR3 sequence: CASSDRWTGRPYEQYF. DNA for the CDR3: TGTGCCAGTAGTGACCGATGGACAGGTAGGCCCTACGAGCAGTACTTC.

V and J are TRBV5-1 and TRBJ2-1; D is perhaps TRBD1 (6 bases). The length of the CDR3 is 16 residues. Germline V gene lookup returns CDR1 SGHRS and CDR2 YFSETQ. V was cut by 4 bases and J by 2 bases, with 16 bases left in between. The chain's CDR3 is CASSVGLRGAYNEQFF. The CDR3 nucleotides are TGCGCCAGCAGCGTAGGACTCAGGGGAGCCTACAATGAGCAGTTCTTC.